The following is a T cell receptor (beta chain) sequence with its context. This record belongs to a study of cytomegalovirus exposure and HLA in healthy donors. The CDR3 is 16 amino acids. Trimming stripped 3 bases from V and 2 bases from J, with 12 bases between. Germline CDR1 and CDR2: SGHKS and YYEKEE (reference sequence). The PCR used 60 Vbeta and 13 Jbeta primers. The assay was immunoSEQ multiplex PCR, and TCRdb's table has in-frame clones only and misses some. The profile shows 85,000 to 130,000 clones, more than 60% of them singletons. The sequencing sample was made of PBMCs. V is TRBV5-5 and J is TRBJ2-6; D might be TRBD2 (6 bases). The TCR originated in a man aged 55 to 69 in good health and CMV-seronegative. CDR3 residues: CASSYGGGPGANVLTF. In DNA form, the CDR3 reads TGTGCCAGCAGCTACGGGGGTGGTCCTGGGGCCAACGTCCTGACTTTC.